This T cell receptor (beta chain) was sequenced in a study of blood T cell repertoires in COVID-19. Trimming took 6 bases from V and 1 from J, leaving 22 bases between them. From germline, CDR1 is SGHKS and CDR2 YYEKEE (reference sequence). The length of the CDR3 is 17 residues. The data were produced by immunoSEQ multiplex PCR, yet TCRdb's version contains in-frame clones alone and is incomplete. There are roughly 170,000 clones in the sample; about 90% occur only once, and more than 20% lies in the top ten. The chain has TRBV5-5 and TRBJ1-1, with D possibly TRBD1 on 6 matching bases. The clonotype comes from a man aged 65 to 85 with active or convalescent COVID-19. Sequenced material: peripheral blood. CDR3 region: CASNDRTKGQQNTEAFF. DNA for the CDR3: TGTGCCAGCAACGACAGGACGAAGGGACAACAGAACACTGAAGCTTTCTTT.